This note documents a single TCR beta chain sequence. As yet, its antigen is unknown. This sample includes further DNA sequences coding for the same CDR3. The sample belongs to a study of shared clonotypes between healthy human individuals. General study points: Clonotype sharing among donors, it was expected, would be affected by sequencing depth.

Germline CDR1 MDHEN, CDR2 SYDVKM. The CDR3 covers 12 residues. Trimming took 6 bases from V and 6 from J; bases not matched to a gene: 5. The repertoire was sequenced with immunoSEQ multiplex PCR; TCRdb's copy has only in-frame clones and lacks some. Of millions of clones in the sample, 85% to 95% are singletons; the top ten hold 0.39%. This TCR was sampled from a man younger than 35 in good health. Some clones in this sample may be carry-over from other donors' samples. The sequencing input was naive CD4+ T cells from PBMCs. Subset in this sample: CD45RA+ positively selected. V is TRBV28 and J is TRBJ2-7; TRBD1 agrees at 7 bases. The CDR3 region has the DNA TGTGCCAGCAGCTCACAGGGGAGCGAGCAGTACTTC. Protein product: CASSSQGSEQYF. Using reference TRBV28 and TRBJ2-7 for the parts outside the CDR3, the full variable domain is DVKVTQSSRYLVKRTGEKVFLECVQDMDHENMFWYRQDPGLGLRLIYFSYDVKMKEKGDIPEGYSVSREKKERFSLILESASTNQTSMYLCASSSQGSEQYFGPGTRLTVT.